The 13 T cell receptor beta chains below come from one sample, sequenced in a study of graft-versus-host responses after intestinal transplantation (dated by TCRdb to the early 2020s). The protocol used for the library was the immunoSEQ multiplex PCR assay. As stored in TCRdb, this immuneACCESS dataset retains in-frame rearrangements with V and J assigned. A fraction of the clones does not appear; measured against another copy, unresolved V genes explain less than half of the discrepancy, and the remainder lacks a known reason. For this sample there are 90,000 to 150,000 clones; approximately 95% appear just once. The ten largest make up more than 0.1% of the sample. The time point label for this specimen denotes: cells obtained before transplantation from donor or recipient. These receptors' targets are unknown. The sample was unstimulated CD4+ T cells sorted from spleen or lymph node cells, taken before intestinal transplant. The receptor set was obtained from a human donor who received an intestinal transplant.

The V gene is TRBV10-1, the J gene TRBJ2-7; a possible D gene is TRBD2 (5 bases). The CDR3 has 14 residues. Deletions cut 2 bases from V and 3 bases from J, with 11 bases between. Germline V gives CDR1 WNHNN, CDR2 SYGVQD (reference sequence). The CDR3 is CASSEQLGNYEQYF. The CDR3 bases are TGCGCCAGCAGTGAGCAACTAGGGAACTACGAGCAGTACTTC.

This chain uses TRBV5-1 with TRBJ1-1, with TRBD1 matching 7 bases. In germline, CDR1 is SGHRS, CDR2 YFSETQ. The CDR3 extends over 15 amino acids. V shed 4 bases, J shed 1 base, and the junction held 7 bases outside the gene matches. CDR3 sequence: CASSKDRVGNTEAFF. As DNA, the CDR3 is TGCGCCAGCAGCAAAGACAGGGTCGGGAACACTGAAGCTTTCTTT.

This clone was counted a single time. CDR3 bases: TGTGCCAGCAGTGAACGCGGTGAAAATACAGGGGGTACTCTTGGCTACACCTTC. The encoded protein is CASSERGENTGGTLGYTF. This chain connects TRBV6-1 to TRBJ1-2; 8 positions match TRBD1. The CDR3 totals 18 residues. Trimming took 2 bases from V and 7 from J; bases not matched to a gene: 18. Germline-derived CDR1 and CDR2 are MNHNS and SASEGT.

This clone has only a few counts. V is TRBV6-6 and J is TRBJ2-7, with 10 nucleotides matching TRBD2. Germline assignment: CDR1 MNHNY and CDR2 SVGAGI (reference sequence). V lost 6 bases, J lost 1 base, and 6 bases stayed unmatched. The CDR3 runs 15 residues. The CDR3 reads CASRSSGRESYEQYF. Here the CDR3 DNA reads TGTGCCAGCAGATCAAGCGGGAGGGAATCCTACGAGCAGTACTTC.

The chain uses TRBV5-4 and TRBJ2-7, with 9 nucleotides matching TRBD1. J gave up 5 bases and V 5 bases, and 11 bases lay outside the gene matches. The germline gives CDR1 SGHNT, CDR2 YYREEE (reference sequence). The CDR3 is 15 amino acids. The CDR3, as DNA: TGTGCCAGCAGTAAGGGGGCGGGACAGGGCCACGAGCAGTACTTC. Encoded protein: CASSKGAGQGHEQYF.

This chain connects TRBV29-1 to TRBJ1-2; perhaps TRBD1 as D (6 bases). With 7 bases removed from V and 4 bases from J, the gap between germline ends came to 10 bases. The CDR3 is made up of 11 amino acids. CDR1 and CDR2 (germline): SQVTM, ANQGSEA. This CDR3 reads CSDRTVYGYTF. CDR3 DNA sequence: TGCAGCGACCGGACAGTCTATGGCTACACCTTC.

The genes are TRBV21-1 and TRBJ2-5; the table's D call of TRBD2 was not tested on the DNA. TRBV21-1 is a recognized pseudogene. CDR3 size: 17 residues. Here the CDR3 DNA reads TGTGCCAGCAGCAGACCACTAGCGGGAGGAAGGTTGGAGACCCAGTACTTC. Translated: CASSRPLAGGRLETQYF.

This chain's CDR3 is CASSYDRFTGNTIYF. The CDR3 nucleotides read TGTGCCAGCAGTTACGACAGGTTCACTGGAAACACCATATATTTT. V is TRBV6-5 and J is TRBJ1-3; D perhaps matches TRBD1 (6 bases). This CDR3 spans 15 amino acids. Germline V gene lookup returns CDR1 MNHEY and CDR2 SVGAGI. The V and J ends lost 2 bases and 2 bases respectively, with 10 bases between them.

The rearrangement links TRBV13 to TRBJ1-3; D is possibly TRBD1 (5 bases). Per germline, CDR1 PRHDT and CDR2 FYEKMQ (reference sequence). The CDR3 has 19 amino acids. V was clipped by 3 bases and J by 0 bases, with 21 bases between them. The CDR3 DNA reads TGTGCCAGCAGCTTGATTGGTAGATCCCCAGGGCGCTCTGGAAACACCATATATTTT. It codes for CASSLIGRSPGRSGNTIYF. Looking up the rest from reference TRBV13 and TRBJ1-3 gives the full variable domain: AAGVIQSPRHLIKEKRETATLKCYPIPRHDTVYWYQQGPGQDPQFLISFYEKMQSDKGSIPDRFSAQQFSDYHSELNMSSLELGDSALYFCASSLIGRSPGRSGNTIYFGEGSWLTVV.

The rearrangement links TRBV18 to TRBJ1-2; no firm D call. The CDR3 is made up of 13 amino acids. Trimming took off 2 bases at V and 8 bases at J, with 12 bases between the two ends. The germline CDR1 and CDR2 sequences are KGHSH and LQKENI. The CDR3 bases are TGTGCCAGCTCACCAATGGATCATAAGGGCTACACCTTC. Translation: CASSPMDHKGYTF.

V and J are TRBV2 and TRBJ1-2, with a tentative D call TRBD1 (6 bases). Trimming left V 6 bases short and J 2 bases short, with 13 bases between. This CDR3 is built from 14 residues. Germline V gene data show CDR1 as SNHLY and CDR2 as FYNNEI. The CDR3 DNA reads TGTGCCAGCAGCTCCGGGGGGCTAAACTATGGCTACACCTTC. Its translation is CASSSGGLNYGYTF.

V and J are TRBV19 and TRBJ1-2; 7 bases match TRBD1. This CDR3 contains 15 residues. V lost 9 bases to trimming and J lost 5 bases; unmatched junction nucleotides: 15. CDR1 LNHDA and CDR2 SQIVND come from the germline V gene (reference sequence). CDR3 residues: CASVEAGGSTYGYTF. The CDR3 bases are TGTGCCAGCGTCGAGGCAGGGGGTTCGACATATGGCTACACCTTC.

The J gene is TRBJ1-3, the V gene TRBV7-9; D not resolved. V lost 0 bases and J 0 bases, leaving 15 bases between the germline ends. The length of the CDR3 is 18 residues. Germline V gene sequence: CDR1 SEHNR, CDR2 FQNEAQ (reference sequence). CDR3 amino acids: CASSLAMVVLSSGNTIYF. The CDR3 coding sequence is TGTGCCAGCAGCTTAGCGATGGTCGTCCTTAGCTCTGGAAACACCATATATTTT. Supplemented by reference TRBV7-9 and TRBJ1-3, the full variable domain reads DTGVSQNPRHKITKRGQNVTFRCDPISEHNRLYWYRQTLGQGPEFLTYFQNEAQLEKSRLLSDRFSAERPKGSFSTLEIQRTEQGDSAMYLCASSLAMVVLSSGNTIYFGEGSWLTVV.